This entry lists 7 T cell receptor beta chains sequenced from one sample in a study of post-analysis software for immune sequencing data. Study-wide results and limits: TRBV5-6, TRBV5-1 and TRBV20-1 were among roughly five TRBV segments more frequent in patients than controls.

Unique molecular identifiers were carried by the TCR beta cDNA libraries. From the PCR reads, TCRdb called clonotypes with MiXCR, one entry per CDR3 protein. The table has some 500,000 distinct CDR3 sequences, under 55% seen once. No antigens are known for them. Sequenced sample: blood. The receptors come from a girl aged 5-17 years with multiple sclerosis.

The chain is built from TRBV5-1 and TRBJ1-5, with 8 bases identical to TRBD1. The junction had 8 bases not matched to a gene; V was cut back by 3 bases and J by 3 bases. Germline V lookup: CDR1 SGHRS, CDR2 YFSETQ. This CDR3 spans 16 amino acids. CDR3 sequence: CASSSDRVAINQPQHF. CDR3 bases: TGCGCCAGCAGCTCGGACAGGGTGGCAATCAATCAGCCCCAGCATTTT. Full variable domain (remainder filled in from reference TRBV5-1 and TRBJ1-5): KAGVTQTPRYLIKTRGQQVTLSCSPISGHRSVSWYQQTPGQGLQFLFEYFSETQRNKGNFPGRFSGRQFSNSRSEMNVSTLELGDSALYLCASSSDRVAINQPQHFGDGTRLSIL.

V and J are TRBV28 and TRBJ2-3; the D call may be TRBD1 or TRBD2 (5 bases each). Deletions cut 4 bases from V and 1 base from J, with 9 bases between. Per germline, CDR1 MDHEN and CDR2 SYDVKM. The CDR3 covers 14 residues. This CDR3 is CASSWDGGTDTQYF. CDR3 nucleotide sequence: TGTGCCAGCAGTTGGGACGGAGGCACAGATACGCAGTATTTT.

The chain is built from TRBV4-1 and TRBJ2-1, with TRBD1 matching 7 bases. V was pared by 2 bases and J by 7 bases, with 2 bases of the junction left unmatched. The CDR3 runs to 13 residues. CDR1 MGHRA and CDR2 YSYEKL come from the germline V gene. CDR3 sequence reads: CASSQLQGNEQFF. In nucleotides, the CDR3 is TGCGCCAGCAGCCAATTACAGGGGAATGAGCAGTTCTTC.

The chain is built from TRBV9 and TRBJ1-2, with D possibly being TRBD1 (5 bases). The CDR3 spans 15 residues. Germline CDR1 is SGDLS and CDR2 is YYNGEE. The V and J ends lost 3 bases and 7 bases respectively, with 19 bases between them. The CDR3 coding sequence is TGTGCCAGCAGCGGAGACCGCAGGGATTTCGGTGGCTACACCTTC. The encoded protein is CASSGDRRDFGGYTF.

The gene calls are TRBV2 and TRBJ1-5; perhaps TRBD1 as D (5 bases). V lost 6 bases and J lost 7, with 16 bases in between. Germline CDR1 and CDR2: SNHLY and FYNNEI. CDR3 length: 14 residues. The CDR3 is CASRGRGVGQPQHF. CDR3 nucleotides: TGTGCCAGCAGAGGCCGGGGGGTGGGACAGCCCCAGCATTTT.

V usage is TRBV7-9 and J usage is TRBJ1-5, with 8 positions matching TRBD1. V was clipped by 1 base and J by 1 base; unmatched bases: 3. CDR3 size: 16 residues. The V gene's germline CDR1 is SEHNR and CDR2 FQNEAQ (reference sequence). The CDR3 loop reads CASSLGTGPSNQPQHF. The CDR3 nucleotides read TGTGCCAGCAGCTTAGGGACAGGGCCCAGCAATCAGCCCCAGCATTTT. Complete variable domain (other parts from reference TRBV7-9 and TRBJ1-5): DTGVSQNPRHKITKRGQNVTFRCDPISEHNRLYWYRQTLGQGPEFLTYFQNEAQLEKSRLLSDRFSAERPKGSFSTLEIQRTEQGDSAMYLCASSLGTGPSNQPQHFGDGTRLSIL.

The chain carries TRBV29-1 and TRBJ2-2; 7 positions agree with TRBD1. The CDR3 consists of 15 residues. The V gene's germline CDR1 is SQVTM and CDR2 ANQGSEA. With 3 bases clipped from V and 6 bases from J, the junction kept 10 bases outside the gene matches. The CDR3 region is CSVEIPGGQSGELFF. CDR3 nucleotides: TGCAGCGTTGAGATACCAGGGGGACAGTCCGGGGAGCTGTTTTTT.